These T cell receptor beta chains were read from a single sample in a study of T-cell memory formation after mild COVID-19. Via MiXCR, TCRdb re-called the 5' RACE reads, giving one row per CDR3 protein. The sample consists of hundreds of thousands of distinct CDR3 sequences, roughly a quarter of them appearing once. The sequenced material came from PBMCs or a T cell subset sorted from them (not recorded which). These receptors came from an adult woman who had mild COVID-19 (a few samples of this study predate the infection). Cell type and time point are not known. Each CDR3 is given without its conserved first and last residue. The D gene is left open where the match is weak.

D,J,V,CDR3
TRBD1,TRBJ2-2,TRBV4-2,ASSRDRTSNTGELF
NA,TRBJ1-2,TRBV12-3/TRBV12-4,ASSLEGGISYGYT
TRBD2,TRBJ2-1,TRBV11-1,ASSPGLAGIRREQF
NA,TRBJ2-7,TRBV7-7,ASSPGVGASYEQY
NA,TRBJ2-6,TRBV2,ASRNRLASGANVLT
TRBD2,TRBJ2-1,TRBV4-2,ASSFGPRTSSYNEQF
NA,TRBJ1-2,TRBV29-1,SVTPAGT
NA,TRBJ1-1,TRBV6-2/TRBV6-3,ASSYRAYLEAF
NA,TRBJ2-5,TRBV4-2,ASSQERTSETQY
NA,TRBJ1-5,TRBV4-1,ASSLTVEGQPQH
NA,TRBJ2-7,TRBV15,ATSREESYEQY
TRBD2,TRBJ2-2,TRBV6-2/TRBV6-3,ASSYSSTSGRDTGELF
NA,TRBJ2-1,TRBV6-1,ASSEANYEQF
NA,TRBJ2-5,TRBV24-1,ATSDYLRDGQETQY
TRBD1,TRBJ2-7,TRBV7-9,ASSLFDRGHSYEQY
TRBD2,TRBJ2-2,TRBV6-1,ASRRLAGDNTGELF
NA,TRBJ2-1,TRBV11-2,ASSLGRPDEQF
TRBD2,TRBJ2-7,TRBV5-1,ASSFIAGAGGKGQY
NA,TRBJ2-1,TRBV7-2,ASSFTGTHSYNEQF
NA,TRBJ2-3,TRBV7-9,ASSLAVDERKDTQY
NA,TRBJ1-6,TRBV7-9,ASSVSGNNSPLH
NA,TRBJ2-3,TRBV4-1,ASSQDGIASSTDTQY
NA,TRBJ2-2,TRBV5-4,ASSLAEGNTGELF
TRBD1,TRBJ1-5,TRBV7-9,ASGGQSNQPQH